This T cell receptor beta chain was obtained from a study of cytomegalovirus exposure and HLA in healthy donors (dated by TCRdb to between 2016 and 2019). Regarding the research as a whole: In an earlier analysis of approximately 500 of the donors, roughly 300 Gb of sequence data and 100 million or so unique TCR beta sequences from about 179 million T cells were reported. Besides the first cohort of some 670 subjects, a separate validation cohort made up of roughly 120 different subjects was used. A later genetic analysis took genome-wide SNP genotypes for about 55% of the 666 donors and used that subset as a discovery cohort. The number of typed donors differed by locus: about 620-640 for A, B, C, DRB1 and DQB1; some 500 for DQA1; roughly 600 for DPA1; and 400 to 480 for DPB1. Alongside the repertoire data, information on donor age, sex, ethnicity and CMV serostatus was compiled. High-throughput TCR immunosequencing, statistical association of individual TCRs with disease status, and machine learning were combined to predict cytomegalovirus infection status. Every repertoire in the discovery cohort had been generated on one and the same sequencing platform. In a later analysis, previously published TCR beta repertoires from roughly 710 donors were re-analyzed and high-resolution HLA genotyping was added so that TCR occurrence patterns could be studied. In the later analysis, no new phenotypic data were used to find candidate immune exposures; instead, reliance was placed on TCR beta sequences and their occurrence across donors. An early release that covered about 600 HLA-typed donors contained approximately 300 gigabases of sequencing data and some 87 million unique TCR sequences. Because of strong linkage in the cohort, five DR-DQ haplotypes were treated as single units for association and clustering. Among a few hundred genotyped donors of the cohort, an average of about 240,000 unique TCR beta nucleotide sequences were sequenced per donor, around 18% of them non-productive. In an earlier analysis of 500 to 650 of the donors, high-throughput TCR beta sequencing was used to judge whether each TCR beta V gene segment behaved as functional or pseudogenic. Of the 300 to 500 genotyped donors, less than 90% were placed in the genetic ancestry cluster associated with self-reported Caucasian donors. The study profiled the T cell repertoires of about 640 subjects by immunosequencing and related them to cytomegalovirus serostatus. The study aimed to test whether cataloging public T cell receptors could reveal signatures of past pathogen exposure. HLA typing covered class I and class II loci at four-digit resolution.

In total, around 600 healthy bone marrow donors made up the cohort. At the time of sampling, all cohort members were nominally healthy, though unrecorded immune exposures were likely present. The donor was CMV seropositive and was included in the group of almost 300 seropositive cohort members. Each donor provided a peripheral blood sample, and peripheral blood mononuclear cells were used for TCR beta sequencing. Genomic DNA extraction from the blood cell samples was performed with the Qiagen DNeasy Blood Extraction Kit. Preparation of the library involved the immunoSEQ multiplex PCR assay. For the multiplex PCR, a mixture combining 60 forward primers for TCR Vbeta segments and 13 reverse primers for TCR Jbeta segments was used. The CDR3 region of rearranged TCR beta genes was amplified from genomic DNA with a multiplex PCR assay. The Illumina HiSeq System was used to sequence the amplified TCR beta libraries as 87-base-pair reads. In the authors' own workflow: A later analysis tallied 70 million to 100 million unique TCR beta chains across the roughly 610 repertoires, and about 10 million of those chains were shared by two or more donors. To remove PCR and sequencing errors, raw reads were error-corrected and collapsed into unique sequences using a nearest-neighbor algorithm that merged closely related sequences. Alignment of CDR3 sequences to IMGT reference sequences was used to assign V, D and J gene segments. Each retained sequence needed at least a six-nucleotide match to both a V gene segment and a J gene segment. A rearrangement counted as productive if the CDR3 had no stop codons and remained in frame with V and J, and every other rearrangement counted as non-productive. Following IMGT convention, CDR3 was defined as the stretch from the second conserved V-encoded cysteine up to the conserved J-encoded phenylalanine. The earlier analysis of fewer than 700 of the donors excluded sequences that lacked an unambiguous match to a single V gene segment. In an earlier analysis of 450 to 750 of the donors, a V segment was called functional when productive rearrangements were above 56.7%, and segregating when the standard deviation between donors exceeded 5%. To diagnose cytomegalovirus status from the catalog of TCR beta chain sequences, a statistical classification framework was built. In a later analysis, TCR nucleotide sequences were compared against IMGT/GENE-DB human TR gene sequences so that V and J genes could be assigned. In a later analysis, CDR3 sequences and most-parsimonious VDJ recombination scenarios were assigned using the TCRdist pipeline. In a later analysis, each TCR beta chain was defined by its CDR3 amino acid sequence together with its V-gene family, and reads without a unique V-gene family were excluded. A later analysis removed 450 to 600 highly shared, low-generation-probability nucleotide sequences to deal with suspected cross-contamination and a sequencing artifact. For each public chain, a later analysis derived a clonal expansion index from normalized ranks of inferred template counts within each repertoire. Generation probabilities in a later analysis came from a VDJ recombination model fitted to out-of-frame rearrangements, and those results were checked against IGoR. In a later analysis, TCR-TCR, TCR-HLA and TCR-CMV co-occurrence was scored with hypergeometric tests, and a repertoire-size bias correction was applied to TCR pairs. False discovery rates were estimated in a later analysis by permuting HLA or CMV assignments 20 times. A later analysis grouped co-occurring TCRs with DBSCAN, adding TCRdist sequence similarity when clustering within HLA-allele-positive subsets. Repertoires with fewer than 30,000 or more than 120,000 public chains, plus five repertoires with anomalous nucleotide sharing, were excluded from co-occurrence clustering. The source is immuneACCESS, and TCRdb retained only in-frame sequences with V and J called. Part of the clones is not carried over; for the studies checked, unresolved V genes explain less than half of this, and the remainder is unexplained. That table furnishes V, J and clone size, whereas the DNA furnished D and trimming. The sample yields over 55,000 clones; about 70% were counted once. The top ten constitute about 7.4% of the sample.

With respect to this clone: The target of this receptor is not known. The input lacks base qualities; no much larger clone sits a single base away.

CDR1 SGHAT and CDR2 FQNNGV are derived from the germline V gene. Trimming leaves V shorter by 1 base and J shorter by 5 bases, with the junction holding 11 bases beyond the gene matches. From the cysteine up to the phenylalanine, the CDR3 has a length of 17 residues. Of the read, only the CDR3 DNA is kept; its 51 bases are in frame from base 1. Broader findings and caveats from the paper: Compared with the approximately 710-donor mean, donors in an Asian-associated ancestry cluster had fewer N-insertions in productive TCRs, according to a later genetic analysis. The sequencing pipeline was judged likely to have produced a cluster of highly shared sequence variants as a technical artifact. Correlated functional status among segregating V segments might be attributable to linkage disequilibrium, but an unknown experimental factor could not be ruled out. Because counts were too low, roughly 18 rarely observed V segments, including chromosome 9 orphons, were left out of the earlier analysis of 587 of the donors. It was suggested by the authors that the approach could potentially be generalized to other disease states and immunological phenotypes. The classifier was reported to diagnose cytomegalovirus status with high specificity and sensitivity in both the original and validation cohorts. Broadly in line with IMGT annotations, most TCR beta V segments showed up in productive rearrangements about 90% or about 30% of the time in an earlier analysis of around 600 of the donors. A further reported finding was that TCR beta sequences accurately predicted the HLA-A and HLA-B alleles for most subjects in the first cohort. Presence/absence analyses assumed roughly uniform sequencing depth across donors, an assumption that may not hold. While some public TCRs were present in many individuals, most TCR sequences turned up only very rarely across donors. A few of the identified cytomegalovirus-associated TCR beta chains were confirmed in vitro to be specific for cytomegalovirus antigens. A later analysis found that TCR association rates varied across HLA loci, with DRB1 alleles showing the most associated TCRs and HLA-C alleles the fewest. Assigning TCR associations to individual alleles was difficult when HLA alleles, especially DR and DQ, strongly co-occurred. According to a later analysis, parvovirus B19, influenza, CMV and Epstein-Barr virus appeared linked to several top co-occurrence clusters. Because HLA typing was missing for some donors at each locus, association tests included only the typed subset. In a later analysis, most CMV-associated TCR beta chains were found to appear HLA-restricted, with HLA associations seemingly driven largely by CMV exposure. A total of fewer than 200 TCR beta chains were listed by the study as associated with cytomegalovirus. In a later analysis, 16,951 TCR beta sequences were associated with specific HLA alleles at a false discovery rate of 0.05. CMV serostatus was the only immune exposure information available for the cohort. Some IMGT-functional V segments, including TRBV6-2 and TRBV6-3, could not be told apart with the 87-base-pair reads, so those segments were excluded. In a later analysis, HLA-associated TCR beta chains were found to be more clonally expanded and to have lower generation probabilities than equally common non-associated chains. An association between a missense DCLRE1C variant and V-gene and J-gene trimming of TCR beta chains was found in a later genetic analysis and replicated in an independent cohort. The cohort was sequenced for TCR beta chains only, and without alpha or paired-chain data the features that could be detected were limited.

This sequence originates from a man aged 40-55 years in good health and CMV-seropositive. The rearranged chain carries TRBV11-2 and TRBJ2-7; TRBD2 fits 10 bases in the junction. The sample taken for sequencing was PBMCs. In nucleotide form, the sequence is TGTGCCAGCAGCTTAGGGCCCTCTAGCGGGAGAAGCCACGAGCAGTACTTC. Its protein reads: CASSLGPSSGRSHEQYF.